What follows are 5 T cell receptor beta chains derived from one specimen sequenced in a study of lymphopenia after photon versus proton radiotherapy. Profiled with immunoSEQ multiplex PCR; TCRdb holds only in-frame clones, not every one. The repertoire holds roughly 61,000 clones, with roughly nine tenths as singletons. The sample in question was peripheral blood, obtained from a patient treated with proton-based radiotherapy. All receptors derive from a man aged 80 or over with esophageal cancer.

The chain combines TRBV4-1 with TRBJ1-2; D is uncertain. The CDR3 has 14 amino acids. Germline V CDR1 and CDR2: MGHRA, YSYEKL. The V and J ends lost 1 base and 0 bases respectively, with 6 bases between them. As DNA, the CDR3 is TGCGCCAGCAGCCAAGGCACAGCTAACTATGGCTACACCTTC. Its translation: CASSQGTANYGYTF.

CDR3 region: CASSRGRGTEAFF. The DNA for the CDR3 is TGTGCCAGCAGTAGGGGGCGCGGCACTGAAGCTTTCTTT. The chain carries TRBV27 and TRBJ1-1; 7 bases align to TRBD1. Trimming at V came to 5 bases and at J to 4 bases, leaving 4 bases not matched to a gene. From germline, CDR1 is MNHEY and CDR2 SMNVEV (reference sequence). The CDR3 spans 13 residues.

The CDR3 sequence is CASSLAIRNYGYTF. DNA for the CDR3: TGCGCCAGCAGCTTGGCTATAAGAAACTATGGCTACACCTTC. The chain uses TRBV5-1 and TRBJ1-2; D gene uncertain. Germline V gene sequence: CDR1 SGHRS, CDR2 YFSETQ. The CDR3 sequence is 14 residues long. V was cut by 0 bases and J by 2 bases, with 8 bases left in between.

V usage is TRBV11-2 and J usage is TRBJ2-2; 10 nucleotides align to TRBD2. There are 14 residues in the CDR3. The V and J ends lost 6 bases and 6 bases, in that order; junction bases with no gene match: 4. Looked up from germline, CDR1 is SGHAT and CDR2 is FQNNGV. CDR3 amino acids: CASRTSGWAGELFF. In DNA form, the CDR3 reads TGTGCCAGCAGGACTAGCGGGTGGGCCGGGGAGCTGTTTTTT.

The J gene is TRBJ1-5, the V gene TRBV19; D might be TRBD1 (5 bases). V dropped 6 bases and J dropped 3 bases, with 12 bases sitting between them. This CDR3 contains 14 residues. Per the germline V gene, CDR1 is LNHDA and CDR2 is SQIVND (reference sequence). Here the CDR3 reads CASSDGGYNQPQHF. CDR3 bases: TGTGCCAGTAGCGACGGGGGGTACAATCAGCCCCAGCATTTT.